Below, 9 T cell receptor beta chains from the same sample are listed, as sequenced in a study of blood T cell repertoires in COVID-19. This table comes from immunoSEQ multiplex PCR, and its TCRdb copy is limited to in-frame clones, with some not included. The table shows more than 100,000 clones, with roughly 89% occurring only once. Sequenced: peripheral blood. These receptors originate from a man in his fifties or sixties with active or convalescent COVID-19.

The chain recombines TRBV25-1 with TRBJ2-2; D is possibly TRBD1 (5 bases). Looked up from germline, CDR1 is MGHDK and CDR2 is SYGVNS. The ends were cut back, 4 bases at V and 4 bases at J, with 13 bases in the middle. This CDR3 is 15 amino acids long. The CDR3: CASSGVQGSTGELFF. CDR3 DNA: TGTGCCAGCAGTGGGGTTCAGGGTAGCACCGGGGAGCTGTTTTTT.

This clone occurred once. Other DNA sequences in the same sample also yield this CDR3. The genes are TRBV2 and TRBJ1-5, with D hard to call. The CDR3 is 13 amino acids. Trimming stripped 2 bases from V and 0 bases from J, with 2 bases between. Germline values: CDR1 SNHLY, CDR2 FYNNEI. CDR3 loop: CASSERSNQPQHF. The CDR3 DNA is TGTGCCAGCAGTGAACGTAGCAATCAGCCCCAGCATTTT. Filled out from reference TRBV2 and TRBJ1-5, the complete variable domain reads EPEVTQTPSHQVTQMGQEVILRCVPISNHLYFYWYRQILGQKVEFLVSFYNNEISEKSEIFDDQFSVERPDGSNFTLKIRSTKLEDSAMYFCASSERSNQPQHFGDGTRLSIL.

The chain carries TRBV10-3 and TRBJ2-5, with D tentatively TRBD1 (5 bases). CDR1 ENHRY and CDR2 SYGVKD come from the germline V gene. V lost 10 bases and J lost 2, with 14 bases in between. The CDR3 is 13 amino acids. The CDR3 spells CATSRTNQETQYF. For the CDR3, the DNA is TGTGCCACCTCACGGACAAATCAAGAGACCCAGTACTTC.

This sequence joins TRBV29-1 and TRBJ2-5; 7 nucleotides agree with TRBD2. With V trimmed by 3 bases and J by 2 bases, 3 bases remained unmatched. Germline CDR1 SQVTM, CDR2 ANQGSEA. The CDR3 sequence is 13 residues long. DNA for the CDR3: TGCAGCGTTGACGGGGGGATTCAAGAGACCCAGTACTTC. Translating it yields CSVDGGIQETQYF.

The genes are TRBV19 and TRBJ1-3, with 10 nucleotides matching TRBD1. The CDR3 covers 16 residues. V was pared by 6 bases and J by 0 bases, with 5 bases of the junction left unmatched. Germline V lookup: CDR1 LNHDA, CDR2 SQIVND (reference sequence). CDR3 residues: CASSPTGGRSGNTIYF. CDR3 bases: TGTGCCAGTAGCCCGACAGGGGGCCGCTCTGGAAACACCATATATTTT.

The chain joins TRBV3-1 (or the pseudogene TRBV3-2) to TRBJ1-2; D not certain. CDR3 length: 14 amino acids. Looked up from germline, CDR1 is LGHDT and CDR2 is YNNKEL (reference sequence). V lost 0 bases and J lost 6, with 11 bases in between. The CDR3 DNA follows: TGTGCCAGCAGCCAAGATTCGGGATTTGATGGCTACACCTTC. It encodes CASSQDSGFDGYTF.

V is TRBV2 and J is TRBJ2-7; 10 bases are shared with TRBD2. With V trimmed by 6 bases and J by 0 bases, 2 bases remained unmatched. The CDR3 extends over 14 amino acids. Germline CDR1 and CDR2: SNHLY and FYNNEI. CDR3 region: CASRGLASSYEQYF. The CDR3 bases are TGTGCCAGCAGGGGACTAGCGTCCTCCTACGAGCAGTACTTC.

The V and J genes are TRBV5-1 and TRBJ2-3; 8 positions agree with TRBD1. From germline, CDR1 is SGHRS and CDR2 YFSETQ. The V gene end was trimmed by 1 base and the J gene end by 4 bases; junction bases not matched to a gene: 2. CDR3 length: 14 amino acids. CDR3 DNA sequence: TGCGCCAGCAGCTTGTCACAGGGGGCAGATACGCAGTATTTT. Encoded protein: CASSLSQGADTQYF.

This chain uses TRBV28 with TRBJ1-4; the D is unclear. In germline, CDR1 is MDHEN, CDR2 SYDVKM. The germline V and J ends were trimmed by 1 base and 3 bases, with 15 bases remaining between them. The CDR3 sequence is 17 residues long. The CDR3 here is CASSLSVSASSNEKLFF. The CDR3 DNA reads TGTGCCAGCAGTTTATCGGTCAGCGCCTCTTCTAATGAAAAACTGTTTTTT.